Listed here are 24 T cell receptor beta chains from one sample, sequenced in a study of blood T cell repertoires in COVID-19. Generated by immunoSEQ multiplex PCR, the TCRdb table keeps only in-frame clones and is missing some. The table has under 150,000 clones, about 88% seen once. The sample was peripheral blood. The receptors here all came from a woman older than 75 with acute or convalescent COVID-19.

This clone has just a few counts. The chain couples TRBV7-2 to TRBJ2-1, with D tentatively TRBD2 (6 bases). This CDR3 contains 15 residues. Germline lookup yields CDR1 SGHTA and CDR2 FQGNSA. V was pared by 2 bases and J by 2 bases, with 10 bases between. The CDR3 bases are TGTGCCAGCAGCTTAACGCGCGGGACCTACAATGAGCAGTTCTTC. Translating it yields CASSLTRGTYNEQFF.

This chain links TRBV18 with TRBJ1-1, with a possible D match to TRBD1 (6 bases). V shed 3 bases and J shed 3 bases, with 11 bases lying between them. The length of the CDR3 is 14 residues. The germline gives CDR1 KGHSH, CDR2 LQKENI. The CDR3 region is CASSPRGYDTEAFF. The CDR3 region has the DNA TGTGCCAGCTCACCCAGGGGTTATGACACTGAAGCTTTCTTT.

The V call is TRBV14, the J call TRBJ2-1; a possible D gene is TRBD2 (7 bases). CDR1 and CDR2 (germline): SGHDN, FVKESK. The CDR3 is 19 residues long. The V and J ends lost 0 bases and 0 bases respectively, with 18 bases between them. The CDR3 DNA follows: TGTGCCAGCAGCCAAGATTGGAGGGGGAGGGCTTACTCCTACAATGAGCAGTTCTTC. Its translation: CASSQDWRGRAYSYNEQFF.

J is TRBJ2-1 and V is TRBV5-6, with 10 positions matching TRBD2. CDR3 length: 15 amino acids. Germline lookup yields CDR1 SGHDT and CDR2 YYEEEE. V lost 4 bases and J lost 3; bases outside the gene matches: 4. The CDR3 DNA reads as TGTGCCAGCAGCGTGCTAGCGGGAGTCTACAATGAGCAGTTCTTC. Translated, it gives CASSVLAGVYNEQFF. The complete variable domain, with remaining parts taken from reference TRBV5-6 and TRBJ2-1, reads DAGVTQSPTHLIKTRGQQVTLRCSPKSGHDTVSWYQQALGQGPQFIFQYYEEEERQRGNFPDRFSGHQFPNYSSELNVNALLLGDSALYLCASSVLAGVYNEQFFGPGTRLTVL.

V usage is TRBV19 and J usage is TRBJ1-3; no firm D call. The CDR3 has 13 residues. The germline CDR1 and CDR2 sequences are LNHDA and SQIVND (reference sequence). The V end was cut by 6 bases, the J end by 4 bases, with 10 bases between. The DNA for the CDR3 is TGTGCCAGTAGCCCCCTACGAGGAAACACCATATATTTT. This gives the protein CASSPLRGNTIYF.

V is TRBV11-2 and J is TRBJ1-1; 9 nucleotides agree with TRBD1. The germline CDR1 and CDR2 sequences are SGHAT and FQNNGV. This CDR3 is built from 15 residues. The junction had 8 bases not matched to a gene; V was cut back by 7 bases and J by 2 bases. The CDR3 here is CASTWTGASNTEAFF. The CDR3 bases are TGTGCCAGCACCTGGACAGGGGCCTCAAACACTGAAGCTTTCTTT.

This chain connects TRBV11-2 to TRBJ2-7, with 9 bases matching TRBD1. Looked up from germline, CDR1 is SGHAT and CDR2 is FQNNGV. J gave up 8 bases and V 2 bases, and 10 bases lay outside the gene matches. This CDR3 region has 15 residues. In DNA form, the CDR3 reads TGTGCCAGCAGCTTACGACAGGGGGTTGGGTTCCAGCAGTACTTC. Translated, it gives CASSLRQGVGFQQYF. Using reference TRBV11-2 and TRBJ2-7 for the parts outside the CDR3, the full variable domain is EAGVAQSPRYKIIEKRQSVAFWCNPISGHATLYWYQQILGQGPKLLIQFQNNGVVDDSQLPKDRFSAERLKGVDSTLKIQPAKLEDSAVYLCASSLRQGVGFQQYFGPGTRLTVT.

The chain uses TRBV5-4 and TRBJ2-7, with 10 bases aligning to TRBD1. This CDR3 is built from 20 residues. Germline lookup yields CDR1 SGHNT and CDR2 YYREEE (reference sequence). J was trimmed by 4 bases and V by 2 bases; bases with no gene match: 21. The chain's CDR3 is CASSFQHPTGGDSPGYEQYF. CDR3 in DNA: TGTGCCAGCAGCTTCCAACACCCGACAGGGGGCGATTCACCTGGGTACGAGCAGTACTTC.

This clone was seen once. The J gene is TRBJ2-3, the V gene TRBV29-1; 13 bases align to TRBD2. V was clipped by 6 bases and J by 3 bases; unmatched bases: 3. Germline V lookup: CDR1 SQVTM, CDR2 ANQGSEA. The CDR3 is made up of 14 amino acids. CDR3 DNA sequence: TGCAGCGTCCCGACTAGCGGGAGGACAGATACGCAGTATTTT. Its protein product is CSVPTSGRTDTQYF.

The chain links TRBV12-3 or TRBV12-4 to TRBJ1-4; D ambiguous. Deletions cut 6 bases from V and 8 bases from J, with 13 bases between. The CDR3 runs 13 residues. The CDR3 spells CASSPRQAEKLFF. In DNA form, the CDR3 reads TGTGCCAGCAGCCCCCGGCAGGCAGAAAAACTGTTTTTT.

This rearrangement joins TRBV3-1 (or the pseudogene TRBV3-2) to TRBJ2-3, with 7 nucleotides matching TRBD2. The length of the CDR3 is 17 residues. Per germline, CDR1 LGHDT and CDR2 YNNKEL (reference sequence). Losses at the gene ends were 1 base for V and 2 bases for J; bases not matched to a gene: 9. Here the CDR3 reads CASSQVGSRGDTDTQYF. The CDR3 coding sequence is TGTGCCAGCAGCCAAGTCGGAAGTCGGGGGGACACAGATACGCAGTATTTT.

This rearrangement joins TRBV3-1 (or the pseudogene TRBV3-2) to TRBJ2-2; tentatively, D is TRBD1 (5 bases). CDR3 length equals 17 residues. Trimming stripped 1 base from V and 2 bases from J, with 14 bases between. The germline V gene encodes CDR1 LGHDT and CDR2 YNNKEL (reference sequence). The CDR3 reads CASSQVTARANTGELFF. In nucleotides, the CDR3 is TGTGCCAGCAGCCAAGTCACGGCCAGGGCCAACACCGGGGAGCTGTTTTTT.

The CDR3 region has the DNA TGTGCCAGCAGCCCCGGACAGGGGTCTTCACCCCTCCACTTT. It yields the protein CASSPGQGSSPLHF. V and J are TRBV6-2 or TRBV6-3 and TRBJ1-6; TRBD1 matches at 9 bases. Germline V gives CDR1 MNHEY, CDR2 SVGEGT. The V gene end was trimmed by 6 bases and the J gene end by 9 bases; junction bases not matched to a gene: 6. The CDR3 extends over 14 amino acids.

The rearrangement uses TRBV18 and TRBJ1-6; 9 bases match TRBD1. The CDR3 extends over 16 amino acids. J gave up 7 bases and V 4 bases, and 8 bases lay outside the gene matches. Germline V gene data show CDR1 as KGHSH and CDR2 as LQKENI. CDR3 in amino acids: CASSRGTGRINSPLHF. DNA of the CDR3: TGTGCCAGCTCACGGGGGACAGGGAGAATAAATTCACCCCTCCACTTT.

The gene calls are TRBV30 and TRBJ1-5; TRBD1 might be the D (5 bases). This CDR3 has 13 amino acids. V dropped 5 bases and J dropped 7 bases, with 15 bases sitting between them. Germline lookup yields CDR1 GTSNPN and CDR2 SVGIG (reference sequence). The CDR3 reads CAWDTGGGQPQHF. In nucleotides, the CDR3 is TGTGCCTGGGATACCGGGGGGGGACAGCCCCAGCATTTT.

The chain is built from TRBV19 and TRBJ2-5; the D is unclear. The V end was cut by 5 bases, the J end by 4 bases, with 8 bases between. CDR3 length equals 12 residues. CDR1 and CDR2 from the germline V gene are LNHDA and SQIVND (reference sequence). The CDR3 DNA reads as TGTGCCAGTAGTTTTCGAGGAGAGACCCAGTACTTC. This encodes CASSFRGETQYF.

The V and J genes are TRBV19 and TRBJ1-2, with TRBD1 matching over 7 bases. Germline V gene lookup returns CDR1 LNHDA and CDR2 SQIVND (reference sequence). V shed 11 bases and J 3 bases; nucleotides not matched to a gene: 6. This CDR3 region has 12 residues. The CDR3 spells CAVSGTDYGYTF. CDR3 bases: TGTGCCGTGTCCGGGACAGACTATGGCTACACCTTC.

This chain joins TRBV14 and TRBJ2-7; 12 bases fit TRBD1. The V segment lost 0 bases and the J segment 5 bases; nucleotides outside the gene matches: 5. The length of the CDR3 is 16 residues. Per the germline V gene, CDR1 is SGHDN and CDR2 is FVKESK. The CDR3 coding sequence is TGTGCCAGCAGCCAAGATCTGGGACAGGGGGCCGACGAGCAGTACTTC. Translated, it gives CASSQDLGQGADEQYF.

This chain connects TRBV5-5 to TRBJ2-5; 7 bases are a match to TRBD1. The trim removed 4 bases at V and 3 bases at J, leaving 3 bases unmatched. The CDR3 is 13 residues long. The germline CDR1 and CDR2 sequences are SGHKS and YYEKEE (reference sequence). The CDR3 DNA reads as TGTGCCAGCAGCCCCGACAGGGAAGAGACCCAGTACTTC. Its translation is CASSPDREETQYF. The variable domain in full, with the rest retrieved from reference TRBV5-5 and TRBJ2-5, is DAGVTQSPTHLIKTRGQQVTLRCSPISGHKSVSWYQQVLGQGPQFIFQYYEKEERGRGNFPDRFSARQFPNYSSELNVNALLLGDSALYLCASSPDREETQYFGPGTRLLVL.

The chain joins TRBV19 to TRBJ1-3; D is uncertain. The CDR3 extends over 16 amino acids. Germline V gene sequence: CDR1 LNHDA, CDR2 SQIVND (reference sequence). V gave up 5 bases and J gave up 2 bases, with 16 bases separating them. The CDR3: CASSSYHGYAGNTIYF. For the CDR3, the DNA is TGTGCCAGTAGTTCATACCACGGGTACGCTGGAAACACCATATATTTT. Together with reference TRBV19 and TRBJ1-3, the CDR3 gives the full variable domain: DGGITQSPKYLFRKEGQNVTLSCEQNLNHDAMYWYRQDPGQGLRLIYYSQIVNDFQKGDIAEGYSVSREKKESFPLTVTSAQKNPTAFYLCASSSYHGYAGNTIYFGEGSWLTVV.

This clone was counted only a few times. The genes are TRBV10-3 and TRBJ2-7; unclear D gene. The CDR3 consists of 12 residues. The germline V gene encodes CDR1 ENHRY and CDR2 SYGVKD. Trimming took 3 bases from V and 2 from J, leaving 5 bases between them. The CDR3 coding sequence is TGTGCCATCAGTGATGGGCCCTACGAGCAGTACTTC. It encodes CAISDGPYEQYF.

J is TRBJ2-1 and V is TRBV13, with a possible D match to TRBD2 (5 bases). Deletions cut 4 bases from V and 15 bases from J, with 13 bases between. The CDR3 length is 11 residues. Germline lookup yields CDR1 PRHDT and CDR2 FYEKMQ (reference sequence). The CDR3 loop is CASSSVAMRFF. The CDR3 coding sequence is TGTGCCAGCAGCTCCGTAGCGATGCGGTTCTTC.

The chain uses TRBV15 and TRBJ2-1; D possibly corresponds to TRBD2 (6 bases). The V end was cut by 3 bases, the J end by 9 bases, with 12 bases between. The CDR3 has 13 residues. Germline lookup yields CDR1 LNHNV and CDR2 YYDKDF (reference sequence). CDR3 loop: CATSRAQGGEQFF. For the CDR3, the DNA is TGTGCCACCAGCAGGGCGCAGGGAGGTGAGCAGTTCTTC.

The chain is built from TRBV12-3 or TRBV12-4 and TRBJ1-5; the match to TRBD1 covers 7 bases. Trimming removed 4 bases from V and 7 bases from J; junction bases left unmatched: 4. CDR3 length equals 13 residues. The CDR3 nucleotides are TGTGCCAGCAGTTCCGAAGGGGGCCAGCCCCAGCATTTT. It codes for CASSSEGGQPQHF.